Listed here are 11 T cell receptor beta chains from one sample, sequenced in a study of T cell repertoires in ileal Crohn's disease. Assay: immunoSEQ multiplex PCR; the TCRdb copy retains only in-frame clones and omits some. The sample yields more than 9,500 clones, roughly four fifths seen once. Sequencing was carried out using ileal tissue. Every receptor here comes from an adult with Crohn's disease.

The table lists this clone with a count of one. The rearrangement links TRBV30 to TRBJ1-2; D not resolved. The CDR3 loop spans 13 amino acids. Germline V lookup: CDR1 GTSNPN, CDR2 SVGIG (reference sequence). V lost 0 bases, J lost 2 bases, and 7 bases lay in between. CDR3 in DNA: TGTGCCTGGAGTGTTCAGGTGAACTATGGCTACACCTTC. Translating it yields CAWSVQVNYGYTF.

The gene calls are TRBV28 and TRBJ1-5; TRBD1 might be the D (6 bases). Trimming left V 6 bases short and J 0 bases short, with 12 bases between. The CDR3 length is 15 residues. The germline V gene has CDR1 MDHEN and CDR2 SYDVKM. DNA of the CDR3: TGTGCCAGCAGGCCCGGGACATTTAGCAATCAGCCCCAGCATTTT. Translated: CASRPGTFSNQPQHF.

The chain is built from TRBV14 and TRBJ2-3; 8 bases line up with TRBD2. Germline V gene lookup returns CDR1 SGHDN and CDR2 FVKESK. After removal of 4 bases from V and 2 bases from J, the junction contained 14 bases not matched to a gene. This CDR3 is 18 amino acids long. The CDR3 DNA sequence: TGTGCCAGCAGCCCCGGTATTTTTAGCGGGGTGGACACAGATACGCAGTATTTT. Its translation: CASSPGIFSGVDTDTQYF.

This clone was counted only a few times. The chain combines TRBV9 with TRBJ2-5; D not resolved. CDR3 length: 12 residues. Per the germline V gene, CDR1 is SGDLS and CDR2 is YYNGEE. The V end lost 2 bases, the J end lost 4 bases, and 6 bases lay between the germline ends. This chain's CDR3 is CASSVGVETQYF. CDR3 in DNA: TGTGCCAGCAGCGTTGGAGTAGAGACCCAGTACTTC.

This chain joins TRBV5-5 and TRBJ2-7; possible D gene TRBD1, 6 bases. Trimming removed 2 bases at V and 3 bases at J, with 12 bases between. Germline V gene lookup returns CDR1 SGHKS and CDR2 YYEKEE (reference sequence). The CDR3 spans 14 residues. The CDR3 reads CASSLTGNNYEQYF. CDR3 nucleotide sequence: TGTGCCAGCAGCTTAACAGGGAATAACTACGAGCAGTACTTC.

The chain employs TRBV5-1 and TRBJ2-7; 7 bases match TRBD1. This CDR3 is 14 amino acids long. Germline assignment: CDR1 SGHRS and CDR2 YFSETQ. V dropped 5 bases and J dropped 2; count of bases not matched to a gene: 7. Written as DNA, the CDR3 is TGCGCCAGCAGTCTACAGGGGTCAACCTACGAGCAGTACTTC. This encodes CASSLQGSTYEQYF. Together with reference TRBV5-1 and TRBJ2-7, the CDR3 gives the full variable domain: KAGVTQTPRYLIKTRGQQVTLSCSPISGHRSVSWYQQTPGQGLQFLFEYFSETQRNKGNFPGRFSGRQFSNSRSEMNVSTLELGDSALYLCASSLQGSTYEQYFGPGTRLTVT.

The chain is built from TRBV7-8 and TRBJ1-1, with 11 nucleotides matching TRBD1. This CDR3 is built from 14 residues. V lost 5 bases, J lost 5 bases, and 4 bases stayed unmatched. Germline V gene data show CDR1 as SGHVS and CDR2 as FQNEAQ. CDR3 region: CASSPRDRGTEAFF. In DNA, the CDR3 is TGTGCCAGCAGCCCCCGGGACAGGGGGACTGAAGCTTTCTTT.

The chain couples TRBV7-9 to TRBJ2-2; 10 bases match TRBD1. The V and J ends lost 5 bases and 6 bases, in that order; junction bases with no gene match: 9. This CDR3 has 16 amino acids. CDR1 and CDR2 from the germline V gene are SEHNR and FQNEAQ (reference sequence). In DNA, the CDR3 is TGTGCCAGCAGCGACCGGGACAGGGGTCTCGCCGGGGAGCTGTTTTTT. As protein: CASSDRDRGLAGELFF. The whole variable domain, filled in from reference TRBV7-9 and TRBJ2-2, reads DTGVSQNPRHKITKRGQNVTFRCDPISEHNRLYWYRQTLGQGPEFLTYFQNEAQLEKSRLLSDRFSAERPKGSFSTLEIQRTEQGDSAMYLCASSDRDRGLAGELFFGEGSRLTVL.

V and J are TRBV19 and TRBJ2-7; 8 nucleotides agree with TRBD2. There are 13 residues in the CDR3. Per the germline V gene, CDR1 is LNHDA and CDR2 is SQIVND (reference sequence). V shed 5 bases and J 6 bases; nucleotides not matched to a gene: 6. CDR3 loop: CASSLSRGGEQYF. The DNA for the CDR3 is TGTGCCAGTAGTCTCTCTCGGGGGGGCGAGCAGTACTTC.

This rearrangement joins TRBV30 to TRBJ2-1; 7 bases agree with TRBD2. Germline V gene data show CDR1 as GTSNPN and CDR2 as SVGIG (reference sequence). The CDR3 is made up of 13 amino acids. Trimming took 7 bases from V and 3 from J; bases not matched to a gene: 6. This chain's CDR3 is CAFRKRDYNEQFF. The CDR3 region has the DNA TGTGCCTTTAGAAAGCGGGACTACAATGAGCAGTTCTTC.

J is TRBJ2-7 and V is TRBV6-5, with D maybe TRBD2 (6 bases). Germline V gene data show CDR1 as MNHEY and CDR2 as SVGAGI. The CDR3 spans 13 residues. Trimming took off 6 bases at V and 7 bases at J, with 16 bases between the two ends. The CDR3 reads CASRLQVGREQYF. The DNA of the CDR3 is TGTGCCAGCAGATTACAGGTTGGGAGGGAGCAGTACTTC.